This T cell receptor beta chain was identified in a study of STAT5B mutations in CD4+ large granular lymphocyte leukemia. Study-level information: The CDR3 'QG' motif was associated with a particular HLA allele among healthy donors.

Assay used: immunoSEQ multiplex PCR; TCRdb lists only in-frame clones, some missing. The sample contains tens of thousands of clones, 65% to 70% of which appear only once. This CDR3 contains 16 residues. Germline V gives CDR1 SEHNR, CDR2 FQNEAQ (reference sequence). Trimming took 1 base from V and 4 from J; bases not matched to a gene: 2. Study-wide results and caveats: 8/27 top patient clones versus 2/35 control clones were TRBV06-family.

Of note for this clone: What it binds is unknown.

This receptor was obtained from a human donor in good health. The sequenced sample was CD4+ T cells from blood buffy coats. This sequence joins TRBV7-9 and TRBJ2-1; 12 bases agree with TRBD2. The CDR3 reads CASSLGLAGGYNEQFF. CDR3 DNA: TGTGCCAGCAGCTTAGGGCTAGCGGGGGGGTACAATGAGCAGTTCTTC.